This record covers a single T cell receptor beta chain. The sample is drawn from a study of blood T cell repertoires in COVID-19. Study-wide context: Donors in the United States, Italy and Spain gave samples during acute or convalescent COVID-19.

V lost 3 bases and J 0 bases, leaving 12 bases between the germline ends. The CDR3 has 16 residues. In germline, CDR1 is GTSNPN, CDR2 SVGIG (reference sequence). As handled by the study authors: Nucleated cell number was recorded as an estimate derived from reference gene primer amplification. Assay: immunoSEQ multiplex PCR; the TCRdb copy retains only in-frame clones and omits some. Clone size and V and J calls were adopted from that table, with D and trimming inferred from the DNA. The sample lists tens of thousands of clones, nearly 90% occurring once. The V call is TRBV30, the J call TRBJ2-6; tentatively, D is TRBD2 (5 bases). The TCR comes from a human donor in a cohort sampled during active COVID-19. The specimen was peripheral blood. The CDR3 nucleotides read TGTGCCTGGAGGCCGGGGATGGGCTCTGGGGCCAACGTCCTGACTTTC. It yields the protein CAWRPGMGSGANVLTF.